One sample yielded the 15 T cell receptor beta chains listed below, sequenced in a study of OX40 agonist ivuxolimab in advanced cancers. Sequencing used immunoSEQ multiplex PCR; TCRdb keeps in-frame clones, though not all of them. The table records about 62,000 clones, about four fifths of them present only once. The specimen comprised CD4+ or CD8+ T cells sorted from blood, sampled in a trial of the OX40 agonist ivuxolimab. The source of these receptors is an adult with an advanced solid tumor such as melanoma, head and neck, liver or kidney cancer.

The chain joins TRBV29-1 to TRBJ1-1; 8 bases are shared with TRBD1. The V and J ends lost 5 bases and 8 bases, in that order; junction bases with no gene match: 4. Germline V gene sequence: CDR1 SQVTM, CDR2 ANQGSEA. This CDR3 region has 11 residues. In DNA form, the CDR3 reads TGCAGCGTTATCCGGGACAGGGAAGCTTTCTTT. This translates into CSVIRDREAFF.

This clone was seen only a few times. V is TRBV18 and J is TRBJ2-7, with unresolved D. Trimming left V 4 bases short and J 2 bases short, with 9 bases between. The CDR3 is 13 amino acids. CDR1 KGHSH and CDR2 LQKENI come from the germline V gene. The CDR3 reads CASSQNPTYEQYF. Here the CDR3 DNA reads TGTGCCAGCTCACAGAACCCAACCTACGAGCAGTACTTC.

The rearrangement uses TRBV2 and TRBJ2-1; 11 bases align to TRBD2. The J segment lost 7 bases and the V segment lost 8 bases, leaving 7 bases of the junction unmatched. The germline gives CDR1 SNHLY, CDR2 FYNNEI. The CDR3 runs 14 residues. In DNA form, the CDR3 reads TGTGCCAGCCGTCGAACTAGCGGGGGTAATGAGCAGTTCTTC. Translating it yields CASRRTSGGNEQFF.

This clone was seen more than once but under ten times. The chain joins TRBV27 to TRBJ2-1; 7 nucleotides align to TRBD2. The CDR3 spans 18 residues. Germline V lookup: CDR1 MNHEY, CDR2 SMNVEV (reference sequence). The trim removed 8 bases at V and 4 bases at J, leaving 20 bases unmatched. CDR3 region: CASSGQREGGFMYNEQFF. For the CDR3, the DNA is TGTGCCAGCTCAGGGCAGCGGGAAGGTGGGTTTATGTACAATGAGCAGTTCTTC.

The chain has TRBV5-4 and TRBJ2-7; TRBD2 matches at 12 bases. This CDR3 has 14 residues. Germline CDR1 SGHNT, CDR2 YYREEE (reference sequence). Trimming took 5 bases from V and 4 from J; bases not matched to a gene: 4. CDR3 amino acids: CASSSTSGRYEQYF. As DNA, the CDR3 is TGTGCCAGCAGTTCGACTAGCGGGAGATACGAGCAGTACTTC.

V and J are TRBV4-1 and TRBJ2-7; 10 positions agree with TRBD1. The junction had 4 bases not matched to a gene; V was cut back by 1 base and J by 1 base. Germline-derived CDR1 and CDR2 are MGHRA and YSYEKL. CDR3 length equals 16 residues. The CDR3 region is CASSQAGQGWSYEQYF. In DNA, the CDR3 is TGCGCCAGCAGCCAAGCGGGACAGGGGTGGTCCTACGAGCAGTACTTC.

Only one count was recorded for this clone. This chain links TRBV7-9 with TRBJ2-7; 8 bases line up with TRBD2. This CDR3 spans 14 amino acids. V lost 6 bases and J lost 7; bases outside the gene matches: 11. Per the germline V gene, CDR1 is SEHNR and CDR2 is FQNEAQ (reference sequence). CDR3 DNA sequence: TGTGCCAGCAGGCTCAGTAGCGGGGCCGGGGAGCAGTACTTC. It codes for CASRLSSGAGEQYF.

V gene TRBV11-2 combines with J gene TRBJ2-7; the D call may be TRBD1 or TRBD2 (5 bases each). CDR3 size: 19 residues. Germline assignment: CDR1 SGHAT and CDR2 FQNNGV. V dropped 1 base and J dropped 1 base, with 23 bases sitting between them. The CDR3 nucleotides read TGTGCCAGCAGCTTAGGGGGCGATCTAGGACTCCCGAGGTCCTACGAGCAGTACTTC. Translation: CASSLGGDLGLPRSYEQYF.

The chain combines TRBV4-2 with TRBJ2-7; 9 bases map to TRBD2. The CDR3 extends over 18 amino acids. Germline V CDR1 and CDR2: LGHNA, YNFKEQ. With 0 bases clipped from V and 1 base from J, the junction kept 10 bases outside the gene matches. The CDR3 DNA reads TGTGCCAGCAGCCAAGATTTGGCCGGGACTAGCATATCCTACGAGCAGTACTTC. It yields the protein CASSQDLAGTSISYEQYF.

The V gene is TRBV19, the J gene TRBJ2-3, with 11 bases aligning to TRBD2. This CDR3 is 16 amino acids long. Germline CDR1 is LNHDA and CDR2 is SQIVND (reference sequence). Losses at the gene ends were 6 bases for V and 6 bases for J; bases not matched to a gene: 11. For the CDR3, the DNA is TGTGCCAGTAGCTTCGGGACTAGCGGCCCCGGGGATACGCAGTATTTT. Protein sequence: CASSFGTSGPGDTQYF.

This clone was counted a few times. The J gene is TRBJ1-2, the V gene TRBV2, with D possibly TRBD1 on 6 matching bases. The ends were cut back, 4 bases at V and 4 bases at J, with 19 bases in the middle. The CDR3 is 16 residues long. Looked up from germline, CDR1 is SNHLY and CDR2 is FYNNEI. DNA of the CDR3: TGTGCCAGCAGTGTGGAAAAAGGGGGGGGATTCTATGGCTACACCTTC. Translating gives CASSVEKGGGFYGYTF.

The chain uses TRBV7-2 and TRBJ2-6; D uncertain. The V gene's germline CDR1 is SGHTA and CDR2 FQGNSA. This CDR3 has 15 residues. V was trimmed by 5 bases and J by 1 base, leaving 9 bases between them. CDR3 sequence (DNA): TGTGCCAGCAGCCCAAGTTTTTCTGGGGCCAACGTCCTGACTTTC. Its protein is CASSPSFSGANVLTF.

This sequence joins TRBV15 and TRBJ2-4; no firm D call. V was cut by 2 bases and J by 5 bases, with 10 bases left in between. This CDR3 comprises 14 residues. Germline CDR1 LNHNV, CDR2 YYDKDF (reference sequence). CDR3 sequence: CATSRSRLENIQYF. The CDR3 coding sequence is TGTGCCACCAGCAGATCAAGGCTAGAAAACATTCAGTACTTC.

This clone has only one observation. The chain joins TRBV19 to TRBJ2-5, with D possibly matching TRBD1 (5 bases). CDR1 and CDR2 (germline): LNHDA, SQIVND (reference sequence). CDR3 length equals 14 residues. Trimming cost V 5 bases and J 6 bases, with 16 bases left between them. This chain's CDR3 is CASSGQGGMQTQYF. The CDR3 region has the DNA TGTGCCAGTAGTGGCCAGGGTGGGATGCAGACCCAGTACTTC.

The J gene is TRBJ2-1, the V gene TRBV19; a weak D match, TRBD1 (5 bases). Germline V lookup: CDR1 LNHDA, CDR2 SQIVND (reference sequence). CDR3 size: 15 residues. With 0 bases removed from V and 2 bases from J, the gap between germline ends came to 8 bases. The CDR3 here is CASSIEGAPYNEQFF. CDR3 in DNA: TGTGCCAGTAGTATAGAAGGGGCCCCCTACAATGAGCAGTTCTTC.